The T cell receptor (beta chain) under discussion was sequenced for a study of blood T cell repertoires in COVID-19. TCRdb's copy holds only in-frame clones and misses some; the assay was immunoSEQ multiplex PCR. The sample yields roughly 330,000 clones, about 89% seen once. Germline CDR1 and CDR2: MGHDK and SYGVNS. The CDR3 length is 15 residues. The V and J ends lost 8 bases and 2 bases, in that order; junction bases with no gene match: 10. The origin of this receptor is a man aged 18 to 30 who had recovered from COVID-19. The chain has TRBV25-1 and TRBJ2-7; TRBD1 matches at 9 bases. The specimen sequenced was peripheral blood. The CDR3 is CASSGQGILAYEQYF. Here the CDR3 DNA reads TGTGCCAGCTCTGGACAGGGGATTCTCGCCTACGAGCAGTACTTC.